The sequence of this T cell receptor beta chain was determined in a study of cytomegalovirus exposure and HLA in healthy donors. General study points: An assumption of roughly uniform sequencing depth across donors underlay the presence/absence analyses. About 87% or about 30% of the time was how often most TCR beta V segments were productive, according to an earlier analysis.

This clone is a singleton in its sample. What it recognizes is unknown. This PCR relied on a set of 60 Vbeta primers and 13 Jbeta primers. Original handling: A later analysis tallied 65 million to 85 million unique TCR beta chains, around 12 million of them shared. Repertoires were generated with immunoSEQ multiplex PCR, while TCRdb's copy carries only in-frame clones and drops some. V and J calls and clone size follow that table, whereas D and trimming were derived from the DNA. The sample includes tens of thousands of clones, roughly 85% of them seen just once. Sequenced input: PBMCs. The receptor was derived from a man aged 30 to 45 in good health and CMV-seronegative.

CDR3: CASSLKGPGQGVDYTF. Written as DNA, the CDR3 is TGTGCCAGCAGTTTAAAGGGACCGGGACAGGGAGTAGACTACACCTTC. The gene calls are TRBV27 and TRBJ1-2, with 9 bases fitting TRBD1. The length of the CDR3 is 16 residues. V dropped 2 bases and J dropped 10; count of bases not matched to a gene: 14. Germline CDR1 is MNHEY and CDR2 is SMNVEV (reference sequence).